This is a list of T cell receptor beta chains from one sample in a study of cytomegalovirus exposure and HLA in healthy donors. Produced via immunoSEQ multiplex PCR; TCRdb's table is partial and in-frame only. The sample carries approximately 200,000 clones, 79% recorded once. What was sequenced was PBMCs. The receptors originated from a girl aged 5 to 17 in good health and CMV-seropositive. The conserved cysteine and the conserved F or W are not part of the CDR3 here. Expanded clones are given a class, and other clones once, few, many or no size at all.

size	V	J	CDR3
-	TRBV30	TRBJ1-1	AWSVAGTEAL
-	TRBV7-2	TRBJ2-2	ASSLHGGTNTGELF
-	TRBV10-2	TRBJ1-6	ASRPGPTYNSPLH
-	TRBV6-1	TRBJ1-2	ASSSNIYGYT
-	TRBV6-5	TRBJ1-5	ASSYRGHQPQH
-	TRBV30	TRBJ1-1	AWSPQGAFTEAF
-	TRBV4-1	TRBJ1-5	ASSQGGGQAGQPQH
-	TRBV11-2	TRBJ2-1	ASSSRKRGAYNEQF
few	TRBV7-2	TRBJ1-1	ASSPRQVANTEAF
few	TRBV4-3	TRBJ2-3	ASSQDLGGAGTDTQY
-	TRBV19	TRBJ2-3	ASSKRTGKADTQY
-	TRBV6-4	TRBJ1-5	ASRRPGQGAYSNQPQH
-	TRBV27	TRBJ2-1	ASRRERQTGYNEQF
few	TRBV5-4	TRBJ2-5	ASSSARRTSGTQETQY
-	TRBV11-2	TRBJ2-3	ASSFDGSGGSDTQY
once	TRBV6-5	TRBJ2-2	ASKKRGNTGELF
once	TRBV4-3	TRBJ2-7	ASSANGQGPPGEQY
-	TRBV7-6	TRBJ2-1	ASRLTGTSVF
-	TRBV29-1	TRBJ2-7	SAGLAGGPGYEQY
-	TRBV19	TRBJ1-1	ASSISGGSLSTEAF
-	TRBV29-1	TRBJ2-7	SVGQGRYEQY
-	TRBV27	TRBJ1-1	ASKPADRDATEAF
-	TRBV2	TRBJ2-3	ASRRLAGGADTQY
-	TRBV10-1	TRBJ2-2	ASRFTPEGGGATGELF
-	TRBV6-5	TRBJ1-2	ASSYRGSGYT
-	TRBV6-5	TRBJ2-7	ASSYSARGSEQY
once	TRBV19	TRBJ2-7	ASMRQGAGEQY
-	TRBV20-1	TRBJ2-1	SACSHNEQF
-	TRBV12-5	TRBJ2-6	ASGLTSGFGMGRIGSGANVLT
-	TRBV9	TRBJ2-7	ASSADSYEQY
-	TRBV7-8	TRBJ2-7	ASSQTGAQGEQY
once	TRBV5-4	TRBJ1-1	ASSSGTGITEAF
-	TRBV10-3	TRBJ2-3	AISESWGGDTQY
-	TRBV29-1	TRBJ2-7	SVEGRPGAYEQY
-	TRBV7-2	TRBJ1-3	ASSADRGSPGNTIY
-	TRBV18	TRBJ1-2	ASSFGQGASYGYT